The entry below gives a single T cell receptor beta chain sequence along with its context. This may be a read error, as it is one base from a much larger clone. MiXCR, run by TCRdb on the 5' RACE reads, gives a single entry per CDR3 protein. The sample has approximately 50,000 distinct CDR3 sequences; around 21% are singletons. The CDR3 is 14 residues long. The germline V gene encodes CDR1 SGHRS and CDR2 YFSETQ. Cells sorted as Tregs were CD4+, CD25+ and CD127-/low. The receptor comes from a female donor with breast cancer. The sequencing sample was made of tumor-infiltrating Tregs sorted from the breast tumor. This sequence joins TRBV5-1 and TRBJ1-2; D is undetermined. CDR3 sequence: CTSSAQSANYGYTF. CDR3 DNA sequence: TGCACCAGCAGCGCCCAATCGGCGAACTATGGCTACACCTTC.